A few counts support the clone carrying this TCR beta chain. As yet, its antigen is unknown. The PCR employed 60 Vbeta primers together with 13 Jbeta primers. The assay was immunoSEQ multiplex PCR, and TCRdb's table has in-frame clones only and misses some. The sample lists 150,000 to 200,000 clones; about 80% were seen once. This entry comes from a study of cytomegalovirus exposure and HLA in healthy donors. Study results and limitations: Sequencing likely produced, as an artifact, a cluster of highly shared sequence variants. Listed as cytomegalovirus-associated were 150 or so TCR beta chains. It was reported that the classifier diagnosed cytomegalovirus status with high specificity and sensitivity in both the original and validation cohorts.

The TCR originated in a man aged 30-40 years in good health and CMV-seronegative. Sequencing was done on a sample of PBMCs.

DNA of the CDR3: TGTGCCAGCAGTGCTTTAGCGGGGGGTTATGATACGCAGTATTTT. The encoded protein is CASSALAGGYDTQYF. This chain connects TRBV6-1 to TRBJ2-3, with 10 bases matching TRBD2. V gave up 4 bases and J gave up 6 bases; unmatched junction bases: 7. The CDR3 runs to 15 residues. Germline V gene sequence: CDR1 MNHNS, CDR2 SASEGT.